This TCR beta chain stems from a study of blood T cell repertoires in COVID-19. This CDR3 region has 15 residues. With V trimmed by 1 base and J by 4 bases, 4 bases remained unmatched. The germline V gene encodes CDR1 SGHDN and CDR2 FVKESK. Clones were read by immunoSEQ multiplex PCR, and TCRdb kept only the in-frame ones, dropping some. The data contain more than 30,000 clones, about 90% of them singletons. Sequencing was performed on peripheral blood. The clonotype was recovered from a man aged 60 to 69 with active COVID-19. This chain links TRBV14 with TRBJ2-3; TRBD1 matches 8 bases. CDR3 DNA sequence: TGTGCCAGCAGCCAAGTGGGACAGGCATCAGATACGCAGTATTTT. It specifies CASSQVGQASDTQYF.